Each of the 4 T cell receptor beta chains below was sequenced from the same sample in a study of blood T cell repertoires in COVID-19. Sequenced by immunoSEQ multiplex PCR; TCRdb stores in-frame clones only, minus some. The data show about half a million clones, with less than 90% seen just once and more than 7.5% held by the top ten. The material sequenced was PBMCs or T cells enriched from blood (not recorded which). These receptors were obtained from a woman aged 60 to 75 who had recovered from COVID-19.

The CDR3 sequence is CASSPDRVNQPQHF. CDR3 DNA sequence: TGTGCCAGCTCCCCGGACAGGGTAAATCAGCCCCAGCATTTT. The rearrangement links TRBV18 to TRBJ1-5; 8 nucleotides agree with TRBD1. The germline CDR1 and CDR2 sequences are KGHSH and LQKENI. This CDR3 comprises 14 residues. The ends lost 6 bases at V and 4 bases at J; junction bases unmatched: 5. Together with reference TRBV18 and TRBJ1-5, the CDR3 gives the full variable domain: NAGVMQNPRHLVRRRGQEARLRCSPMKGHSHVYWYRQLPEEGLKFMVYLQKENIIDESGMPKERFSAEFPKEGPSILRIQQVVRGDSAAYFCASSPDRVNQPQHFGDGTRLSIL.

The V gene is TRBV7-8, the J gene TRBJ2-3, with TRBD1 as a possible D gene (6 bases). The CDR3 runs 17 residues. Germline V CDR1 and CDR2: SGHVS, FQNEAQ. V dropped 1 base and J dropped 2 bases, with 16 bases sitting between them. DNA of the CDR3: TGTGCCAGCAGCTTAGATACAGGGATAATATCCACAGATACGCAGTATTTT. Protein sequence: CASSLDTGIISTDTQYF.

The chain recombines TRBV6-1 with TRBJ1-1; D is ambiguous. This CDR3 region has 18 residues. CDR1 MNHNS and CDR2 SASEGT come from the germline V gene. V was shortened by 6 bases and J by 3 bases, with 26 bases between the two germline ends. CDR3 bases: TGTGCCAGCAGGGAACGCGGGTTCCCAGAGAATGGGTACACTGAAGCTTTCTTT. Its protein product is CASRERGFPENGYTEAFF.

The chain uses TRBV19 and TRBJ2-2, with no clear D. Trimming shortened V by 4 bases and J by 0 bases, and 9 bases separated the two germline ends. The CDR3 is made up of 15 amino acids. Looked up from germline, CDR1 is LNHDA and CDR2 is SQIVND (reference sequence). CDR3 sequence reads: CASSKRRANTGELFF. CDR3 sequence (DNA): TGTGCCAGTAGTAAGAGACGGGCGAACACCGGGGAGCTGTTTTTT.